The 24 T cell receptor beta chains listed next were all sequenced from one sample in a study of blood T cells in healthy people across ages. With a J-beta primer mix and a sample-barcoded 5' primer, a second PCR ran about 7 to 12 cycles. Using its own MiXCR run on the 5' RACE reads, TCRdb lists one record per CDR3 protein. The sample yields under 2 million distinct CDR3 sequences, approximately 32% seen once. Sequenced sample: blood. Source of these receptors: a woman under 40 in good health.

There are a few counts of this clonotype. V and J are TRBV20-1 and TRBJ1-2; the D is unclear. Trimming cost V 6 bases and J 3 bases, with 17 bases left between them. This CDR3 comprises 14 residues. Germline V gene sequence: CDR1 DFQATT, CDR2 SNEGSKA (reference sequence). The CDR3 loop reads CSAITPIRHYGYTF. Written as DNA, the CDR3 is TGCAGTGCAATTACACCGATAAGGCACTATGGCTACACCTTC.

For this clonotype: A read error may produce the germline difference seen at one junction end. The chain carries TRBV18 and TRBJ2-6, with D perhaps TRBD1 (5 bases). This CDR3 comprises 16 residues. The germline gives CDR1 KGHSH, CDR2 LQKENI. CDR3 region: CASSPRSDSGANALTF. The CDR3 bases are TGTGCCAGCTCACCACGGTCTGACTCTGGGGCCAACGCCCTGACTTTC.

This clonotype was observed a handful of times. V gene TRBV9 combines with J gene TRBJ1-2; 8 nucleotides line up with TRBD1. V lost 3 bases to trimming and J lost 6 bases; unmatched junction nucleotides: 7. Germline CDR1 and CDR2: SGDLS and YYNGEE. CDR3 length: 14 amino acids. The CDR3 is CASSGRGLLDGYTF. CDR3 nucleotides: TGTGCCAGCAGCGGCAGGGGGCTATTGGATGGCTACACCTTC. Using reference TRBV9 and TRBJ1-2 for the parts outside the CDR3, the full variable domain is DSGVTQTPKHLITATGQRVTLRCSPRSGDLSVYWYQQSLDQGLQFLIQYYNGEERAKGNILERFSAQQFPDLHSELNLSSLELGDSALYFCASSGRGLLDGYTFGSGTRLTVV.

The rearrangement links TRBV5-5 to TRBJ2-7; 9 bases line up with TRBD1. The J segment lost 4 bases and the V segment lost 4 bases, leaving 6 bases of the junction unmatched. Germline CDR1 SGHKS, CDR2 YYEKEE (reference sequence). This CDR3 region has 14 residues. This CDR3 reads CASSDRDRAYEQYF. The CDR3 DNA sequence: TGTGCCAGCAGCGACCGGGACAGGGCTTACGAGCAGTACTTC.

The genes are TRBV7-8 and TRBJ2-7; 8 nucleotides align to TRBD2. Per the germline V gene, CDR1 is SGHVS and CDR2 is FQNEAQ. CDR3 length equals 14 residues. V was clipped by 5 bases and J by 4 bases; unmatched bases: 7. This CDR3 is CASSESGSYYEQYF. In DNA, the CDR3 is TGTGCCAGCAGCGAGAGCGGGAGCTATTACGAGCAGTACTTC. Using reference TRBV7-8 and TRBJ2-7 for the parts outside the CDR3, the full variable domain is GAGVSQSPRYKVAKRGQDVALRCDPISGHVSLFWYQQALGQGPEFLTYFQNEAQLDKSGLPSDRFFAERPEGSVSTLKIQRTQQEDSAVYLCASSESGSYYEQYFGPGTRLTVT.

The table lists this clonotype with a few counts. The chain has TRBV20-1 and TRBJ2-1; 10 nucleotides align to TRBD2. CDR3 length equals 17 residues. Germline V lookup: CDR1 DFQATT, CDR2 SNEGSKA (reference sequence). Trimming cost V 6 bases and J 3 bases; bases outside gene matches: 14. This CDR3 reads CSAPGTSVFEGYNEQFF. As DNA, the CDR3 is TGCAGTGCGCCTGGGACTAGCGTGTTCGAAGGCTACAATGAGCAGTTCTTC.

This clonotype was seen more than once but under ten times. The J gene is TRBJ2-4, the V gene TRBV14; TRBD1 matches at 9 bases. There are 14 residues in the CDR3. From germline, CDR1 is SGHDN and CDR2 FVKESK. V shed 4 bases and J 6 bases; nucleotides not matched to a gene: 4. This chain's CDR3 is CASSPGTGINIQYF. The DNA for the CDR3 is TGTGCCAGCAGCCCGGGGACAGGGATAAACATTCAGTACTTC.

This clonotype was picked up a small number of times. The chain uses TRBV11-2 and TRBJ2-3, with 12 bases fitting TRBD2. Trimming removed 2 bases from V and 6 bases from J; junction bases left unmatched: 3. Germline V CDR1 and CDR2: SGHAT, FQNNGV. CDR3 length: 15 amino acids. The CDR3 region has the DNA TGTGCCAGCAGCTTACCTAGCGGGGGGGTGGATACGCAGTATTTT. Its translation: CASSLPSGGVDTQYF.

This clonotype has more than one count but fewer than ten. The chain has TRBV27 and TRBJ2-1, with D possibly being TRBD1 (5 bases). Germline values: CDR1 MNHEY, CDR2 SMNVEV (reference sequence). Between the trimmed V and J ends, which lost 6 bases and 6 bases, there was a span of 15 bases. CDR3 length equals 14 residues. The CDR3 loop reads CASSQIQGPNEQFF. CDR3 DNA: TGTGCCAGCAGCCAAATTCAGGGTCCCAATGAGCAGTTCTTC.

V and J are TRBV29-1 and TRBJ2-1; D unresolved. The V gene lost 7 bases and the J gene lost 6 bases, with 19 bases spanning the gap. Germline CDR1 SQVTM, CDR2 ANQGSEA. This CDR3 is built from 14 residues. The CDR3 sequence: CSAGFLGTVNEQFF. Here the CDR3 DNA reads TGCAGCGCTGGGTTCCTAGGAACTGTCAATGAGCAGTTCTTC.

This clonotype was picked up one time. One end of the junction does not line up with germline, which may come from a read error. This rearrangement joins TRBV4-1 to TRBJ2-1, with D perhaps assigned TRBD1 or TRBD2 (6 bases each). There are 15 residues in the CDR3. Germline V gives CDR1 MGHRA, CDR2 YSYEKL. In DNA, the CDR3 is TGCGCCAGCAGCCGGAGGGGGGCTTCCTGCAATGAGCAGTTCTTC. As protein: CASSRRGASCNEQFF.

The gene calls are TRBV4-1 and TRBJ1-2; D is ambiguous. The germline gives CDR1 MGHRA, CDR2 YSYEKL. This CDR3 has 15 amino acids. Between the trimmed V and J ends, which lost 1 base and 0 bases, there was a span of 9 bases. Written as DNA, the CDR3 is TGCGCCAGCAGCCAAGTGGAAGGGTCTAACTATGGCTACACCTTC. It codes for CASSQVEGSNYGYTF.

This clonotype was counted a few times. The V and J genes are TRBV28 and TRBJ2-5; 12 bases are shared with TRBD1. The length of the CDR3 is 15 residues. Looked up from germline, CDR1 is MDHEN and CDR2 is SYDVKM. J was trimmed by 5 bases and V by 6 bases; bases with no gene match: 7. The CDR3 nucleotides are TGTGCCAGCAGATCCGGGACAGGGGGCACGGAGACCCAGTACTTC. It codes for CASRSGTGGTETQYF.

This clonotype was observed a few times. The chain carries TRBV20-1 and TRBJ2-1; 9 nucleotides match TRBD2. Losses at the gene ends were 6 bases for V and 8 bases for J; bases not matched to a gene: 8. There are 13 residues in the CDR3. Germline V gene lookup returns CDR1 DFQATT and CDR2 SNEGSKA (reference sequence). CDR3 protein: CSAPGLAAHEQFF. CDR3 DNA sequence: TGCAGTGCCCCGGGACTAGCCGCCCATGAGCAGTTCTTC.

This clonotype was observed a few times. CDR3 sequence (DNA): TGTGCCAGCAAGGGATTGCGCGGGAGATACAATGAGCAGTTCTTC. Its translation is CASKGLRGRYNEQFF. The J gene is TRBJ2-1, the V gene TRBV2; the match to TRBD2 covers 7 bases. The CDR3 length is 15 residues. V trimming: 7 bases; J trimming: 4 bases; junction bases outside the gene matches: 10. Germline CDR1 and CDR2: SNHLY and FYNNEI.

The J gene is TRBJ1-1, the V gene TRBV6-2 or TRBV6-3, with a possible D match to TRBD1 (5 bases). This CDR3 has 12 amino acids. The germline gives CDR1 MNHEY, CDR2 SVGEGT. V lost 6 bases and J 11 bases, leaving 16 bases between the germline ends. CDR3 sequence reads: CASRIVGLSAFF. The CDR3 DNA reads as TGTGCCAGCAGGATAGTGGGACTGAGCGCTTTCTTT.

This clonotype was counted between two and nine times. The V call is TRBV5-6, the J call TRBJ2-7, with D perhaps TRBD2 (5 bases). The CDR3 is 13 amino acids. V lost 4 bases to trimming and J lost 3 bases, with 11 bases between them. Germline lookup yields CDR1 SGHDT and CDR2 YYEEEE. The CDR3 sequence is CASSSGANYEQYF. CDR3 DNA sequence: TGTGCCAGCAGCAGCGGCGCGAACTACGAGCAGTACTTC.

This clonotype appeared a few times. The chain combines TRBV24-1 with TRBJ2-1; TRBD1 aligns across 7 bases. The CDR3 runs to 19 residues. Germline V gene lookup returns CDR1 KGHDR and CDR2 SFDVKD. J gave up 1 base and V 5 bases, and 16 bases lay outside the gene matches. Written as DNA, the CDR3 is TGTGCCACCAGTGTCCACACAGGGGCCAAATTTCAATCCTACAATGAGCAGTTCTTC. This gives the protein CATSVHTGAKFQSYNEQFF.

The chain combines TRBV27 with TRBJ1-2; TRBD1 agrees at 9 bases. Trimming removed 6 bases from V and 4 bases from J; junction bases left unmatched: 9. The V gene's germline CDR1 is MNHEY and CDR2 SMNVEV (reference sequence). The CDR3 has 15 residues. CDR3 loop: CASRLKGTGSYGYTF. The CDR3 nucleotides are TGTGCCAGCAGACTAAAGGGGACAGGGTCCTATGGCTACACCTTC.

This clonotype has ten or more counts. The chain carries TRBV4-1 and TRBJ2-3, with D possibly TRBD1 on 7 matching bases. V was pared by 4 bases and J by 1 base, with 15 bases between. Germline V CDR1 and CDR2: MGHRA, YSYEKL. This CDR3 spans 16 amino acids. CDR3 amino acids: CASSLQQGTRTDTQYF. In DNA, the CDR3 is TGCGCCAGCAGCCTGCAACAGGGGACTCGCACAGATACGCAGTATTTT.

This clonotype has a count of ten or more. The gene calls are TRBV13 and TRBJ2-7; possible D gene TRBD2, 7 bases. Trimming shortened V by 0 bases and J by 1 base, and 16 bases separated the two germline ends. The CDR3 covers 17 residues. Per germline, CDR1 PRHDT and CDR2 FYEKMQ (reference sequence). CDR3 DNA: TGTGCCAGCAGCTTAGGCTTGGGGGGGCTCATGTCCTACGAGCAGTACTTC. Its protein product is CASSLGLGGLMSYEQYF.

V and J are TRBV30 and TRBJ1-1, with TRBD1 as a possible D gene (5 bases). Germline V gene data show CDR1 as GTSNPN and CDR2 as SVGIG (reference sequence). V dropped 3 bases and J dropped 11 bases, with 16 bases sitting between them. The CDR3 runs 12 residues. In DNA form, the CDR3 reads TGTGCCTGGAGGAGGGACTCCGAGGGGGCTTTCTTT. Amino acids: CAWRRDSEGAFF.

In its sample, this clonotype was seen once. CDR3 in DNA: TGCAGTGCTAGAAAGAAACGGACCGGGGTCTACGAGCAGTACTTC. It yields the protein CSARKKRTGVYEQYF. V is TRBV20-1 and J is TRBJ2-7, with D perhaps TRBD2 (5 bases). Between the trimmed V and J ends, which lost 2 bases and 3 bases, there was a span of 17 bases. Per germline, CDR1 DFQATT and CDR2 SNEGSKA (reference sequence). The CDR3 runs to 15 residues.

This clonotype was counted only a few times. DNA for the CDR3: TGCAGTGCTAGTAAATCCTCCCAAGAGACCCAGTACTTC. This translates into CSASKSSQETQYF. This chain joins TRBV20-1 and TRBJ2-7; D gene unclear. The DNA end is more similar to TRBJ2-5, so the J call may be wrong. This CDR3 spans 13 amino acids. Germline V CDR1 and CDR2: DFQATT, SNEGSKA (reference sequence).